This T cell receptor beta chain is from a study of cytomegalovirus exposure and HLA in healthy donors. General study results and limits: In a later analysis, specific HLA alleles were associated with 15,000 to 20,000 TCR beta sequences at a 0.05 false discovery rate. A later examination showed that TCR association rates differed by HLA locus, with DRB1 most and HLA-C fewest. According to an earlier analysis, most TCR beta V segments yielded productive rearrangements about 90% or about 30% of the time. Sequencing depth across donors, presence/absence analyses assumed, was roughly uniform.

Primers for the PCR totalled 60 Vbeta and 13 Jbeta. This table comes from immunoSEQ multiplex PCR, and its TCRdb copy is limited to in-frame clones, with some not included. Seen here are more than 150,000 clones, approximately 82% observed once, and the top ten hold 2.2%. V trimming: 3 bases; J trimming: 0 bases; junction bases outside the gene matches: 4. The CDR3 extends over 15 amino acids. Germline lookup yields CDR1 SGDLS and CDR2 YYNGEE. Worth noting for this clone: No antigen is known for it.

The chain employs TRBV9 and TRBJ2-3, with 7 bases lining up with TRBD1. The clonotype comes from a woman in her 30s in good health and CMV-seronegative. The sample taken for sequencing was PBMCs. CDR3 residues: CASSETGFSTDTQYF. CDR3 coding DNA: TGTGCCAGCAGCGAGACAGGGTTTAGCACAGATACGCAGTATTTT.